A single sample gave rise to the 5 T cell receptor beta chains below, sequenced in a study of radiation and T cells in renal cell carcinoma. Specified time point: blood 2 weeks post-SBRT. Treatment indicated: 15 Gy SBRT to primary tumor, nephrectomy 4 weeks later. The repertoire was sequenced with immunoSEQ multiplex PCR; TCRdb's copy has only in-frame clones and lacks some. The table includes more than 95,000 clones, approximately 85% detected once. Specimen: blood, collected from a patient whose treatment included radiotherapy and nephrectomy. These receptors were collected from a middle-aged man with renal cell carcinoma.

The chain has TRBV7-9 and TRBJ1-2; a possible D gene is TRBD1 (6 bases). The V gene's germline CDR1 is SEHNR and CDR2 FQNEAQ (reference sequence). The ends were cut back, 6 bases at V and 6 bases at J, with 26 bases in the middle. The CDR3 has 17 residues. In nucleotides, the CDR3 is TGTGCCAGCAGTTTCCCACAGGGAGGCCGCGACTCTGATGGCTACACCTTC. This sequence encodes CASSFPQGGRDSDGYTF.

This clone was observed a handful of times. The V and J genes are TRBV4-2 and TRBJ1-6; 9 bases agree with TRBD1. CDR3 length: 17 amino acids. CDR1 and CDR2 from the germline V gene are LGHNA and YNFKEQ. The V and J ends lost 1 base and 5 bases, in that order; junction bases with no gene match: 6. In DNA form, the CDR3 reads TGTGCCAGCAGCCAAGTTGCCGGGACAGGGAATAATTCACCCCTCCACTTT. Amino acid sequence: CASSQVAGTGNNSPLHF.

In nucleotides, the CDR3 is TGTGCCAGCAGCTTGGTAACGAGGAACACTGAAGCTTTCTTT. Translated, it gives CASSLVTRNTEAFF. The chain employs TRBV5-4 and TRBJ1-1; no clear D. Trimming took off 0 bases at V and 1 base at J, with 7 bases between the two ends. There are 14 residues in the CDR3. Germline V gene data show CDR1 as SGHNT and CDR2 as YYREEE (reference sequence).

This rearrangement joins TRBV4-1 to TRBJ2-1, with TRBD2 matching over 7 bases. Trimming at V came to 4 bases and at J to 4 bases, leaving 7 bases not matched to a gene. The CDR3 runs 15 residues. The germline CDR1 and CDR2 sequences are MGHRA and YSYEKL. CDR3 nucleotides: TGCGCCAGCAGCCCTCGACTAGCAGATTACAATGAGCAGTTCTTC. Encoded protein: CASSPRLADYNEQFF.

As concerns this clone: The same CDR3 arises from other DNA sequences in this sample as well. The rearrangement joins TRBV7-9 to TRBJ1-1; maybe TRBD1 (5 bases). Germline CDR1 and CDR2: SEHNR and FQNEAQ (reference sequence). The CDR3 contains 13 residues. V dropped 2 bases and J dropped 5 bases, with 9 bases sitting between them. CDR3 protein: CASSLQGETEAFF. In DNA form, the CDR3 reads TGTGCCAGCAGCTTACAGGGAGAGACTGAAGCTTTCTTT.